The clone carrying this T cell receptor (beta chain) was picked up a small number of times. Its antigen is still unknown. TCRdb re-called the 5' RACE reads with MiXCR, one entry per CDR3 protein. Of 200,000 to 250,000 distinct CDR3 sequences in the sample, around 6.8% were seen once. The entry originates in a study of identical twins. Overall study results and limits: The presence of invariant MAIT and iNKT cells could partly confound analyses of zero-insertion sequences. Not following the same donors, the study drew its conclusions from cross-sectional statistical analysis. Twin pairs had excess sharing that was weaker in beta out-of-frame sequences.

The trim removed 3 bases at V and 2 bases at J, leaving 12 bases unmatched. The CDR3 runs to 16 residues. Germline CDR1 and CDR2: DFQATT and SNEGSKA (reference sequence). The sample also formed part of further work on yellow fever vaccine responses in identical twins.

Sequenced: memory (CD45RO+) T cells sorted from blood. The source of this sequence is a young woman in good health. The genes are TRBV20-1 and TRBJ2-5; TRBD2 matches 7 bases. This CDR3 is CSASAAFSSGQETQYF. In nucleotides, the CDR3 is TGCAGTGCTAGCGCCGCGTTCTCTAGCGGTCAAGAGACCCAGTACTTC.